A single TCR beta chain is shown here with its context. Its cognate antigen is unknown. Distinct nucleotide sequences in the sample also encode this CDR3. 60 Vbeta and 13 Jbeta primers were used in PCR. Only in-frame clones appear in the TCRdb table, and some are missing; sequencing was by immunoSEQ multiplex PCR. The sample has under 70,000 clones; 68% are singletons. These data come from a study of cytomegalovirus exposure and HLA in healthy donors. Study overall: Inside one of the first data releases sat about 85 million unique TCRs taken from HLA-typed donors. Study observations and caveats: Presence/absence comparisons presumed near-even sequencing depth among donors. In vitro checks showed that three CMV-associated chains really do target CMV antigens.

Between the trimmed V and J ends, which lost 6 bases and 0 bases, there was a span of 17 bases. Looked up from germline, CDR1 is MDHEN and CDR2 is SYDVKM. The CDR3 runs to 16 residues. The receptor was derived from a woman in her twenties or thirties in good health and CMV-seronegative. The gene calls are TRBV28 and TRBJ1-1; TRBD1 is a possible D gene (6 bases). Material: PBMCs. Here the CDR3 DNA reads TGTGCCAGCAGGCCCGGGACATGGTTAGTGAACACTGAAGCTTTCTTT. It encodes CASRPGTWLVNTEAFF.